The sequence of this T cell receptor (beta chain) was determined in a study of blood T cell repertoires in COVID-19. Study information: Material from acute and convalescent COVID-19 was sourced from the United States, Italy and Spain. Sample material is recorded as cDNA or gDNA derived from T cells, B-cell-depleted T cells, or PBMCs.

The V and J ends lost 3 bases and 4 bases, in that order; junction bases with no gene match: 2. CDR1 is SGHAT and CDR2 is FQNNGV in the germline V gene. CDR3 length: 13 residues. The protocol was immunoSEQ multiplex PCR, while the TCRdb copy is restricted to in-frame clones and leaves out a portion. The sample has about 670,000 clones, more than 80% seen once; the top ten hold under 0.3%. This TCR was recovered from a woman aged 18-29 years with acute or convalescent COVID-19. Sequencing used peripheral blood. The gene calls are TRBV11-2 and TRBJ2-7, with 8 bases matching TRBD1. This chain's CDR3 is CASSLGTGYEQYF. In nucleotides, the CDR3 is TGTGCCAGCAGCTTGGGGACAGGTTACGAGCAGTACTTC.